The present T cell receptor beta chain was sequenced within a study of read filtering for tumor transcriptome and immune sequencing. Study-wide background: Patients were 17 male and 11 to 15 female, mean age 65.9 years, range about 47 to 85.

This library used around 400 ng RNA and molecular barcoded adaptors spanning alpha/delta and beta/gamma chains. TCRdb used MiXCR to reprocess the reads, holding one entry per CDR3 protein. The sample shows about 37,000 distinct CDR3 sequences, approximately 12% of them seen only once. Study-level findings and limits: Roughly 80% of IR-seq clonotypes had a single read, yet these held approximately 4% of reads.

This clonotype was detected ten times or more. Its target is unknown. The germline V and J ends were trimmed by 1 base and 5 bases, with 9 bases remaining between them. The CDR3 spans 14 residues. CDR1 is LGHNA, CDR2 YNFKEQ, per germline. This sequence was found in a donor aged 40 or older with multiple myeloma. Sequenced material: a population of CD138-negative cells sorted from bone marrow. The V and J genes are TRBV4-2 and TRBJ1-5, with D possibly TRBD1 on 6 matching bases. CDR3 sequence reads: CASSQGTADQPQHF. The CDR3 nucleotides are TGTGCCAGCAGCCAAGGGACAGCTGATCAGCCCCAGCATTTT.